Listed here are 3 T cell receptor beta chains from one sample, sequenced in a study of regulatory T cells in long-lasting Graves disease. Arm-PCR with iRepertoire HTBI primers amplified the CDR3 regions for these TCR beta libraries. One entry per CDR3 protein results from TCRdb running MiXCR on the multiplex PCR reads. The profile covers approximately 350,000 distinct CDR3 sequences, with approximately 15% appearing a single time and around 27% taken by the ten largest. As for time point: newly diagnosed GD, antithyroid drugs for less than 3 months. RNA extracted from PBMCs served as the sequencing template. The same specimen was also included in a second study, on T cells in Graves' hyperthyroidism and ophthalmopathy.

Source: peripheral blood mononuclear cells (PBMCs), taken at new diagnosis, from a patient treated with antithyroid drugs. These TCRs come from a man aged 35-49 years with Graves disease.

In its sample, this clonotype was seen many times. The chain uses TRBV3-1 and TRBJ1-2; tentative D call: TRBD1 (5 bases). V was trimmed by 0 bases and J by 8 bases, leaving 10 bases between them. CDR1 is LGHDT and CDR2 is YNNKEL in the germline V gene (reference sequence). CDR3 length: 13 amino acids. This chain's CDR3 is CASSQEGGWGYTF. For the CDR3, the DNA is TGTGCCAGCAGCCAAGAGGGGGGATGGGGCTACACCTTC.

This clonotype was found a few times. This chain links TRBV20-1 with TRBJ2-3, with 14 bases matching TRBD2. V dropped 5 bases and J dropped 7; count of bases not matched to a gene: 2. The CDR3 spans 13 residues. Looked up from germline, CDR1 is DFQATT and CDR2 is SNEGSKA (reference sequence). The CDR3 sequence is CSAWTSGGHTQYF. The CDR3 nucleotides read TGCAGTGCTTGGACTAGCGGGGGGCATACGCAGTATTTT.

With regard to this clonotype: A single base separates this from a much larger clone, so it may be a read error. This chain links TRBV6-2 or TRBV6-3 with TRBJ2-3; 7 bases map to TRBD1. Germline-derived CDR1 and CDR2 are MNHEY and SVGEGT. Germline trimming cut 6 bases from V and 4 bases from J; bases unmatched to any gene: 10. The CDR3 totals 15 residues. The CDR3 loop is CASRMDRTGADTQYF. The CDR3 nucleotides are TGTGCCAGCAGGATGGACAGGACGGGTGCAGATACGCAGTATTTT.